The next 12 T cell receptor beta chains were all read from a single sample in a study of chemoradiotherapy in HPV16-positive cancers (dated by TCRdb to the early 2020s). The method behind the library was the immunoSEQ multiplex PCR assay. The table was pulled from immuneACCESS by TCRdb, which kept in-frame rearrangements only. Such tables lose some clones; where checked, under half of the loss comes from unresolved V genes, and the rest has no known cause. For this sample the table gives about 32,000 clones, of which 70% to 90% were detected only once. The top ten hold about 5.1% of the sample. Here the sequenced sample was blood, taken from a patient who underwent chemoradiotherapy. These receptors were obtained from a human donor with HPV-associated anogenital cancer.

The chain employs TRBV29-1 and TRBJ2-7; D is perhaps TRBD1 (5 bases). CDR3 size: 12 residues. The V gene lost 3 bases and the J gene lost 2 bases, with 8 bases spanning the gap. In germline, CDR1 is SQVTM, CDR2 ANQGSEA. CDR3 nucleotides: TGCAGCGTTGAGAAGGGGACCTACGAGCAGTACTTC. Encoded protein: CSVEKGTYEQYF.

The chain joins TRBV6-6 to TRBJ1-1; 8 bases agree with TRBD1. The junction had 6 bases not matched to a gene; V was cut back by 6 bases and J by 0 bases. This CDR3 contains 15 residues. The germline V gene encodes CDR1 MNHNY and CDR2 SVGAGI (reference sequence). CDR3 DNA: TGTGCCAGCAGGCTAGGACAGGGACTGAACACTGAAGCTTTCTTT. Protein: CASRLGQGLNTEAFF.

This clone has only one observation. The rearrangement uses TRBV27 and TRBJ1-1, with 9 positions matching TRBD1. The germline V gene encodes CDR1 MNHEY and CDR2 SMNVEV (reference sequence). Trimming at V came to 6 bases and at J to 4 bases, leaving 0 bases not matched to a gene. CDR3 size: 12 residues. CDR3 DNA: TGTGCCAGCAGGACAGGGGGCACTGAAGCTTTCTTT. This encodes CASRTGGTEAFF.

The chain combines TRBV6-5 with TRBJ2-5, with 9 bases matching TRBD1. The CDR3 totals 15 residues. After removal of 0 bases from V and 6 bases from J, the junction contained 5 bases not matched to a gene. Per the germline V gene, CDR1 is MNHEY and CDR2 is SVGAGI. DNA of the CDR3: TGTGCCAGCAGTTACTCGTGGGACAGGGAGAAGACCCAGTACTTC. Protein: CASSYSWDREKTQYF.

The chain links TRBV9 to TRBJ2-5; maybe TRBD1 (6 bases). The CDR3 spans 13 residues. Per the germline V gene, CDR1 is SGDLS and CDR2 is YYNGEE. V lost 2 bases, J lost 3 bases, and 8 bases lay in between. CDR3 loop: CASSVGDKETQYF. The CDR3 DNA is TGTGCCAGCAGCGTTGGGGACAAAGAGACCCAGTACTTC.

The chain carries TRBV5-5 and TRBJ1-1; D remains unclear. The CDR3 is 16 amino acids. V was cut by 0 bases and J by 0 bases, with 12 bases left in between. Germline lookup yields CDR1 SGHKS and CDR2 YYEKEE (reference sequence). CDR3 sequence (DNA): TGTGCCAGCAGCTTGGGAGGTACTTACATGAACACTGAAGCTTTCTTT. This sequence encodes CASSLGGTYMNTEAFF.

V is TRBV28 and J is TRBJ1-5; unclear D gene. The CDR3 loop spans 14 amino acids. Germline V gene sequence: CDR1 MDHEN, CDR2 SYDVKM. Trimming left V 3 bases short and J 4 bases short, with 10 bases between. DNA for the CDR3: TGTGCCAGCAGTTTTGAGGCGATAAATCAGCCCCAGCATTTT. Its protein product is CASSFEAINQPQHF.

V is TRBV10-2 and J is TRBJ1-6; D call uncertain. Germline values: CDR1 WSHSY, CDR2 SAAADI. CDR3 length: 13 amino acids. Trimming cost V 7 bases and J 9 bases, with 13 bases left between them. This CDR3 reads CASIAGLVSPLHF. The CDR3 nucleotides read TGCGCCAGCATCGCGGGGTTAGTTTCACCCCTCCACTTT.

The table lists this clone with a few counts. The chain employs TRBV19 and TRBJ2-1; TRBD1 matches at 7 bases. The CDR3 sequence is 16 residues long. The germline CDR1 and CDR2 sequences are LNHDA and SQIVND (reference sequence). With V trimmed by 3 bases and J by 1 base, 6 bases remained unmatched. CDR3 sequence: CASSMFAGGSYNEQFF. The CDR3 DNA follows: TGTGCCAGTAGTATGTTTGCAGGGGGATCCTACAATGAGCAGTTCTTC.

This clone was picked up a small number of times. The chain combines TRBV10-3 with TRBJ2-7; 12 bases are shared with TRBD1. This CDR3 is 17 amino acids long. CDR1 ENHRY and CDR2 SYGVKD come from the germline V gene. V dropped 0 bases and J dropped 4; count of bases not matched to a gene: 7. The CDR3 nucleotides are TGTGCCATCAGTGAGTCGTTACCGGGACAGGGGGCTTACGAGCAGTACTTC. It encodes CAISESLPGQGAYEQYF.

This chain connects TRBV6-5 to TRBJ2-4; either TRBD1 or TRBD2 may fit D (5 bases each). The germline CDR1 and CDR2 sequences are MNHEY and SVGAGI. The CDR3 totals 14 residues. With 4 bases removed from V and 7 bases from J, the gap between germline ends came to 14 bases. The CDR3 region is CASSSRQWGNIQYF. The CDR3, as DNA: TGTGCCAGCAGTTCCAGACAGTGGGGGAACATTCAGTACTTC.

The V and J genes are TRBV28 and TRBJ2-3; no clear D. Trimming cost V 3 bases and J 4 bases, with 14 bases left between them. The CDR3 runs 15 residues. Germline V lookup: CDR1 MDHEN, CDR2 SYDVKM. CDR3 nucleotide sequence: TGTGCCAGCAGTTTGGGTCAACGTCAGGCAGATACGCAGTATTTT. Translated: CASSLGQRQADTQYF.